What follows are 10 T cell receptor beta chains derived from one specimen sequenced in a study of cytomegalovirus exposure and HLA in healthy donors. This PCR relied on a set of 60 Vbeta primers and 13 Jbeta primers. The data were produced by immunoSEQ multiplex PCR, yet TCRdb's version contains in-frame clones alone and is incomplete. The sample lists about 120,000 clones, 70% to 90% occurring once. Sequenced sample: PBMCs. These receptors originate from a man aged 18-30 years in good health and CMV-seropositive.

The chain joins TRBV30 to TRBJ2-5, with 7 bases fitting TRBD2. V was pared by 5 bases and J by 5 bases, with 14 bases of the junction left unmatched. Germline V gene sequence: CDR1 GTSNPN, CDR2 SVGIG (reference sequence). This CDR3 region has 15 residues. The CDR3 loop is CAWENTGLPLETQYF. The CDR3 DNA is TGTGCCTGGGAGAACACGGGACTACCTTTGGAGACCCAGTACTTC.

The CDR3 region is CASRPITGTSTTFEQYF. The CDR3 DNA sequence: TGTGCCAGCAGACCGATTACCGGGACAAGTACTACGTTTGAGCAGTACTTC. This sequence joins TRBV27 and TRBJ2-7, with D maybe TRBD1 (6 bases). V was trimmed by 6 bases and J by 7 bases, leaving 28 bases between them. Germline CDR1 is MNHEY and CDR2 is SMNVEV (reference sequence). This CDR3 is built from 17 residues.

V gene TRBV6-4 combines with J gene TRBJ2-7; 7 positions agree with TRBD1. Germline CDR1 is MRHNA and CDR2 is SNTAGT. J gave up 5 bases and V 10 bases, and 17 bases lay outside the gene matches. CDR3 length: 15 residues. As DNA, the CDR3 is TGTGCCACTCCACAGCGGACAGGTTACAATCACGAGCAGTACTTC. The encoded protein is CATPQRTGYNHEQYF.

The chain is built from TRBV27 and TRBJ2-5, with 7 bases that match TRBD1. The J call may be faulty, since TRBJ2-7 better matches the DNA end. The CDR3 extends over 14 amino acids. Germline V CDR1 and CDR2: MNHEY, SMNVEV (reference sequence). CDR3 residues: CASSPGTAGYEQYF. The CDR3 DNA follows: TGTGCCAGCAGCCCAGGGACAGCTGGCTACGAGCAGTACTTC.

This clone was observed a single time. The CDR3 reads CASSEAPDRVFEKLFF. The CDR3 coding sequence is TGTGCCAGCAGTGAAGCTCCGGACAGGGTCTTTGAAAAACTGTTTTTT. This sequence joins TRBV2 and TRBJ1-4, with TRBD1 matching 8 bases. The V gene's germline CDR1 is SNHLY and CDR2 FYNNEI. The CDR3 spans 16 residues. Trimming cost V 0 bases and J 7 bases; bases outside gene matches: 7.

A remark on this clone: This sample also contains other DNA sequences that code for the same CDR3. The V and J genes are TRBV28 and TRBJ2-7; D remains unclear. From germline, CDR1 is MDHEN and CDR2 SYDVKM. Between the trimmed V and J ends, which lost 2 bases and 4 bases, there was a span of 9 bases. The CDR3 has 13 amino acids. The CDR3 loop reads CASSLRHRYEQYF. In nucleotides, the CDR3 is TGTGCCAGCAGTTTACGACACCGATACGAGCAGTACTTC.

The chain is built from TRBV5-1 and TRBJ2-1, with 9 bases aligning to TRBD2. Per germline, CDR1 SGHRS and CDR2 YFSETQ. This CDR3 comprises 12 residues. V lost 2 bases and J lost 10; bases outside the gene matches: 1. The CDR3 nucleotides are TGCGCCAGCAGCTTCCTAGCGGGGGAGCAGTTCTTC. Its translation is CASSFLAGEQFF.

The CDR3 DNA follows: TGTGCCAGCAGCTTGGGCAGTCTCAAAGAGACCCAGTACTTC. Amino acids: CASSLGSLKETQYF. The V call is TRBV5-6, the J call TRBJ2-5; D remains unclear. The germline V gene encodes CDR1 SGHDT and CDR2 YYEEEE. CDR3 size: 14 residues. V lost 0 bases, J lost 3 bases, and 9 bases lay in between.

The chain couples TRBV9 to TRBJ1-3; D is unresolved. The CDR3 has 15 amino acids. Germline CDR1 reads SGDLS; CDR2 reads YYNGEE. V was cut by 7 bases and J by 2 bases, with 16 bases left in between. The CDR3 loop is CASRNGESPGNTIYF. The DNA of the CDR3 is TGTGCCAGCCGGAACGGGGAGTCCCCTGGAAACACCATATATTTT. The variable domain in full, completed from reference TRBV9 and TRBJ1-3, reads DSGVTQTPKHLITATGQRVTLRCSPRSGDLSVYWYQQSLDQGLQFLIQYYNGEERAKGNILERFSAQQFPDLHSELNLSSLELGDSALYFCASRNGESPGNTIYFGEGSWLTVV.

The chain has TRBV2 and TRBJ2-1, with a tentative D call TRBD2 (6 bases). Trimming cost V 8 bases and J 6 bases, with 23 bases left between them. Germline lookup yields CDR1 SNHLY and CDR2 FYNNEI. This CDR3 comprises 16 residues. As DNA, the CDR3 is TGTGCCAGCCAGTTAAGTGGCGGGGTTCGTATCAATGAGCAGTTCTTC. Translating it yields CASQLSGGVRINEQFF.